This T cell receptor (beta chain) was profiled in a study of cytomegalovirus exposure and HLA in healthy donors (dated by TCRdb to between 2016 and 2019). In terms of the full investigation: An earlier analysis of several hundred of the donors reported approximately 290 Gb of sequence data and roughly 100 million unique TCR beta sequences from about 200 million T cells. An early release covering about 600 HLA-typed donors comprised 250 to 350 gigabases of sequencing data and roughly 86 million unique TCR sequences. Of the approximately 400 genotyped donors, 65% to 90% were placed in the genetic ancestry cluster associated with self-reported Caucasian donors. The study aimed to test whether signatures of past pathogen exposure could be identified by cataloging public T cell receptors. The study profiled the T cell repertoires of hundreds of subjects by immunosequencing and related them to cytomegalovirus serostatus. In addition to the first cohort of 650 to 750 subjects, a separate validation cohort of over 90 different subjects was used. To predict cytomegalovirus infection status, the study combined high-throughput TCR immunosequencing, statistical association of individual TCRs with disease status, and machine learning. To study patterns of TCR occurrence, a later analysis re-analyzed previously published TCR beta repertoires from 666 donors and added high-resolution HLA genotyping. Rather than using new phenotypic data, the later analysis identified candidate immune exposures from TCR beta sequences and from how often those sequences occurred across donors. In an earlier analysis of roughly 580 of the donors, high-throughput TCR beta sequencing was used to judge whether each TCR beta V gene segment behaved as functional or pseudogenic. Alongside the repertoire data, information on donor age, sex, ethnicity and CMV serostatus was compiled. In a later genetic analysis, genome-wide SNP genotypes for about 60% of the 666 donors were used, and that subset was treated as a discovery cohort. All discovery cohort repertoires had been generated using a single sequencing platform. Both class I and class II loci were covered by HLA typing, at four-digit resolution. Typing coverage differed by locus: A, B, C, DRB1 and DQB1 were typed in about 620-630 donors, DQA1 in 500 to 550, DPA1 in 600 to 610, and DPB1 in 450 to 480. Roughly 5 DR-DQ haplotypes were handled as single units for association and clustering, since linkage in the cohort was strong. Among some 400 genotyped donors of the cohort, an average of approximately 200,000 unique TCR beta nucleotide sequences was sequenced per donor, of which about 19% were non-productive. Study-wide findings and limitations: Cytomegalovirus status was reported to be diagnosed by the classifier with high specificity and sensitivity in both the original and validation cohorts. A further reported finding was that TCR beta sequences accurately predicted the HLA-A and HLA-B alleles for most subjects in the first cohort. Presence/absence analyses assumed roughly uniform sequencing depth across donors, an assumption that may not hold. A later analysis reported that several top co-occurrence clusters appeared linked to parvovirus B19, influenza, CMV and Epstein-Barr virus. Because counts were too low, about 18 rarely observed V segments, including chromosome 9 orphons, were left out of the earlier analysis of a few hundred of the donors. Linkage disequilibrium might explain the correlated functional status among segregating V segments, but an unknown experimental factor could not be ruled out. A group of highly shared sequence variants was considered likely to be a technical artifact of the sequencing pipeline. Only TCR beta chains were sequenced in this cohort, and the absence of alpha or paired-chain data limited detectable features. A later analysis found that TCR association rates varied across HLA loci, with DRB1 alleles showing the most associated TCRs and HLA-C alleles the fewest. The study listed 164 TCR beta chains as associated with cytomegalovirus. A few of the identified cytomegalovirus-associated TCR beta chains were confirmed in vitro to be specific for cytomegalovirus antigens. It was suggested by the authors that the approach could potentially be generalized to other disease states and immunological phenotypes. While some public TCRs were present in many individuals, most TCR sequences turned up only very rarely across donors. A later genetic analysis reported fewer N-insertions in productive TCRs among donors in an Asian-associated ancestry cluster than the roughly 650-donor mean. In an earlier analysis of around 600 of the donors, most TCR beta V segments appeared in productive rearrangements about 87% or about 30% of the time, broadly matching IMGT annotations. Strong co-occurrence of HLA alleles, especially DR and DQ, made assigning TCR associations to individual alleles difficult. V-gene and J-gene trimming of TCR beta chains was associated with a missense DCLRE1C variant in a later genetic analysis, and the association was replicated in an independent cohort. The only immune exposure information available for the cohort was CMV serostatus. Because the 87-base-pair reads could not distinguish some IMGT-functional V segments, including TRBV6-2 and TRBV6-3, those segments were excluded. In a later analysis, around 17,000 TCR beta sequences were associated with specific HLA alleles at a false discovery rate of 0.05. A later analysis found that HLA-associated TCR beta chains were more clonally expanded and had lower generation probabilities than equally common non-associated chains. HLA typing was unavailable for some donors at each locus, so association tests used only the typed subset. In a later analysis, most CMV-associated TCR beta chains were found to appear HLA-restricted, with HLA associations seemingly driven largely by CMV exposure.

The cohort comprised around 690 healthy bone marrow donors. Cohort members were all nominally healthy when sampled, although unrecorded immune exposures were likely present. The donor tested CMV seropositive, placing the donor among the 290 or so seropositive members of the cohort. Every donor gave a peripheral blood sample, and the peripheral blood mononuclear cells from that sample were used for TCR beta sequencing. Genomic DNA extraction from the blood cell samples was performed with the Qiagen DNeasy Blood Extraction Kit. The trim is 0 bases for V and 2 bases for J, with a gap of 9 bases between the germline ends. Including cysteine and phenylalanine, the CDR3 has 15 amino acids. Kept here is only the CDR3 DNA, which spans 45 bases and is read in frame from base 1. From the germline V gene, CDR1 is SGHRS and CDR2 is YFSETQ. Library generation was performed with the immunoSEQ multiplex PCR assay. For the multiplex PCR, a mixture combining 60 forward primers for TCR Vbeta segments and 13 reverse primers for TCR Jbeta segments was used. The CDR3 region of rearranged TCR beta genes was amplified from genomic DNA with a multiplex PCR assay. Amplified TCR beta libraries were sequenced as 87-base-pair reads on the Illumina HiSeq System. Per the authors' processing: Across the 640 or so repertoires, a later analysis counted tens of millions of unique TCR beta chains, about 10 million of which were shared by at least two donors. A nearest-neighbor algorithm error-corrected the raw reads and collapsed the reads into unique sequences, merging closely related sequences to remove PCR and sequencing errors. To assign V, D and J gene segments, CDR3 sequences were aligned to IMGT reference sequences. For a sequence to be retained, a match of at least six nucleotides was required to both a V gene segment and a J gene segment. A rearrangement counted as productive if the CDR3 had no stop codons and remained in frame with V and J, and every other rearrangement counted as non-productive. Following IMGT convention, CDR3 was defined as the stretch from the second conserved V-encoded cysteine to the conserved J-encoded phenylalanine. The earlier analysis of approximately 590 of the donors excluded any sequence lacking an unambiguous match to a single V gene segment. In an earlier analysis of approximately 610 of the donors, V segments were called functional above 56.7% productive rearrangements and were called segregating when the between-donor standard deviation exceeded 5%. A statistical classification framework was built to diagnose cytomegalovirus status from the catalog of TCR beta chain sequences. In a later analysis, TCR nucleotide sequences were compared against IMGT/GENE-DB human TR gene sequences so that V and J genes could be assigned. In a later analysis, CDR3 sequences and most-parsimonious VDJ recombination scenarios were assigned using the TCRdist pipeline. In a later analysis, every TCR beta chain was defined by the combination of its CDR3 amino acid sequence and its V-gene family, and reads without a unique V-gene family were dropped. To address suspected cross-contamination and a sequencing artifact, a later analysis removed around 590 highly shared, low-generation-probability nucleotide sequences. For each public chain, a later analysis derived a clonal expansion index from normalized ranks of inferred template counts within each repertoire. In a later analysis, generation probabilities were computed using a VDJ recombination model fitted to out-of-frame rearrangements, and the results were checked against IGoR. Hypergeometric tests were used in a later analysis to score TCR-TCR, TCR-HLA and TCR-CMV co-occurrence, with a repertoire-size bias correction applied to the TCR pairs. False discovery rates were estimated in a later analysis by permuting HLA or CMV assignments 20 times. In a later analysis, co-occurring TCRs were grouped using DBSCAN, and TCRdist sequence similarity was added for clustering within HLA-allele-positive subsets. For co-occurrence clustering, repertoires with fewer than 30,000 or more than 120,000 public chains were excluded, along with four or five repertoires with anomalous nucleotide sharing. Entries here come from immuneACCESS through TCRdb and include only in-frame sequences with V and J called. Some clones fail to appear in such tables; in the studies checked, an unresolved V gene covers under half of the shortfall, and the cause of the remainder is unknown. V, J and clone size are taken as reported in that table, and D and trimming were inferred from the DNA itself. The sample profile shows more than 80,000 clones; around four fifths of them were found once. The ten largest make up more than 3% of the sample.

This clone was detected a few times. Its recognized antigen is unknown. No base qualities exist here, and no much larger clone lies one base off it. The receptor's source is a female donor in good health and CMV-seropositive. The chain couples TRBV5-1 to TRBJ2-4; a tentative D call is TRBD2 (6 bases match). Sequences were obtained from PBMCs. The encoded CDR3 is CASSLDAGTKNIQYF. The nucleotide sequence reads TGCGCCAGCAGCTTGGATGCGGGAACCAAAAACATTCAGTACTTC.